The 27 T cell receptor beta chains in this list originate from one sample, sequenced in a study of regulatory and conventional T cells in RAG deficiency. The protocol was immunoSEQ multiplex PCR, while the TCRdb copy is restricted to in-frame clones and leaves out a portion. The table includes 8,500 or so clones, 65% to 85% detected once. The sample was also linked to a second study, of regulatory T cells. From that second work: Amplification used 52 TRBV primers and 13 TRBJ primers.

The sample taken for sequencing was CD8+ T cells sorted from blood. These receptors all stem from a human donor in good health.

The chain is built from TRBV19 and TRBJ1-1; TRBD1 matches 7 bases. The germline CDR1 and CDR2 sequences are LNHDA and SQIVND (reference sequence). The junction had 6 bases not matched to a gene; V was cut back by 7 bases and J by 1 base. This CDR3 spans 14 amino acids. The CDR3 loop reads CASTLGQANTEAFF. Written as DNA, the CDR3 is TGTGCCAGTACCCTTGGACAGGCGAACACTGAAGCTTTCTTT.

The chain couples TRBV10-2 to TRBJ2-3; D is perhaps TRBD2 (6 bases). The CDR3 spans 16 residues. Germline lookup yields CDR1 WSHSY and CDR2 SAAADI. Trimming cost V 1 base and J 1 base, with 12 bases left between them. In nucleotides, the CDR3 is TGCGCCAGCAGTGAGTTAGCGGCATTTGGCACAGATACGCAGTATTTT. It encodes CASSELAAFGTDTQYF.

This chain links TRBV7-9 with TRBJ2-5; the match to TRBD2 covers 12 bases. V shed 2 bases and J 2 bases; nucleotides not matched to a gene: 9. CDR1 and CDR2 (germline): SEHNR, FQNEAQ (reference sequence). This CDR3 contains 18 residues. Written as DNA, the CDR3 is TGTGCCAGCAGCTTATTCCTAGCGGGAGGGAGATTTCAAGAGACCCAGTACTTC. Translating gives CASSLFLAGGRFQETQYF. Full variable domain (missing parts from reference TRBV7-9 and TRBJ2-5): DTGVSQNPRHKITKRGQNVTFRCDPISEHNRLYWYRQTLGQGPEFLTYFQNEAQLEKSRLLSDRFSAERPKGSFSTLEIQRTEQGDSAMYLCASSLFLAGGRFQETQYFGPGTRLLVL.

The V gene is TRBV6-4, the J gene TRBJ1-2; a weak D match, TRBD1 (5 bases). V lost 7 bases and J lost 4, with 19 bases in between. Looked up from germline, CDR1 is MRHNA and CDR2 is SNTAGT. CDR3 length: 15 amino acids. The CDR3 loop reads CASKALRDLFYGYTF. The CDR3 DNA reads TGTGCCAGCAAAGCCCTCCGGGACCTCTTCTATGGCTACACCTTC.

The DNA for the CDR3 is TGTGCCAGCAGCTATGGGGATACGCAGTATTTT. It specifies CASSYGDTQYF. V and J are TRBV25-1 and TRBJ2-3; D not resolved. The V end was cut by 6 bases, the J end by 6 bases, with 7 bases between. CDR1 and CDR2 from the germline V gene are MGHDK and SYGVNS. This CDR3 is built from 11 residues. Variable domain in full (rest from reference TRBV25-1 and TRBJ2-3): EADIYQTPRYLVIGTGKKITLECSQTMGHDKMYWYQQDPGMELHLIHYSYGVNSTEKGDLSSESTVSRIRTEHFPLTLESARPSHTSQYLCASSYGDTQYFGPGTRLTVL.

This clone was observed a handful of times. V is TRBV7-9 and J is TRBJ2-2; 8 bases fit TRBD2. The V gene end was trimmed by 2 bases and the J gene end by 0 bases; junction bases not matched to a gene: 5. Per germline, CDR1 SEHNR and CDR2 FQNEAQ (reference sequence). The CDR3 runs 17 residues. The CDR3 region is CASSLLELAANTGELFF. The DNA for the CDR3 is TGTGCCAGCAGCTTATTGGAACTAGCGGCGAACACCGGGGAGCTGTTTTTT.

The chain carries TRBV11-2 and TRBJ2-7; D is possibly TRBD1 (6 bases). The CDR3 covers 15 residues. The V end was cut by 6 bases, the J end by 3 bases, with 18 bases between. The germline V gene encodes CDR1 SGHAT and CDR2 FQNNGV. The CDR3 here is CASSLFRGQSYEQYF. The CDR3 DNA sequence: TGTGCCAGCAGTTTATTCCGCGGACAGAGCTACGAGCAGTACTTC.

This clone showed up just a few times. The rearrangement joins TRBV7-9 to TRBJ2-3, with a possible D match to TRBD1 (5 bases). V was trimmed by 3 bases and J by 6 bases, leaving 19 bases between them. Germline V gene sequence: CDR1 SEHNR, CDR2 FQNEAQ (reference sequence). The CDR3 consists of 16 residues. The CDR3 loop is CASSFPPTALRDTQYF. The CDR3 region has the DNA TGTGCCAGCAGCTTTCCCCCGACAGCCCTTCGGGATACGCAGTATTTT.

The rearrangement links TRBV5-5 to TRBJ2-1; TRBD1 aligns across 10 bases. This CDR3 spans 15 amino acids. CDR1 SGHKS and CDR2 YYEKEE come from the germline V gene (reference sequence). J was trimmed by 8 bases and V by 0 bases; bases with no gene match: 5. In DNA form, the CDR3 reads TGTGCCAGCAGCTTGGAAGGGACAGGGGTCCATGAGCAGTTCTTC. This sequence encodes CASSLEGTGVHEQFF.

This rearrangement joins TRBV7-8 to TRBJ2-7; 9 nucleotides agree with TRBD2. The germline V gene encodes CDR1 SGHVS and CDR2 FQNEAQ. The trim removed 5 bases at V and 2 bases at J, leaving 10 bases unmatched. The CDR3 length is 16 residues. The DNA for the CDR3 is TGTGCCAGCAGCGCTCCCGGGACTAGCCTAGCCTACGAGCAGTACTTC. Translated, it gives CASSAPGTSLAYEQYF.

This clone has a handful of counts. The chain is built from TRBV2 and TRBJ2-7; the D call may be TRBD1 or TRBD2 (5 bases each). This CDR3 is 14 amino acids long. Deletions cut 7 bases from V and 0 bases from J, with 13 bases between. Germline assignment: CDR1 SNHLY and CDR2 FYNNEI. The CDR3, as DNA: TGTGCCAGCAACGGGGCCGATAGCTCCTACGAGCAGTACTTC. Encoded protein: CASNGADSSYEQYF.

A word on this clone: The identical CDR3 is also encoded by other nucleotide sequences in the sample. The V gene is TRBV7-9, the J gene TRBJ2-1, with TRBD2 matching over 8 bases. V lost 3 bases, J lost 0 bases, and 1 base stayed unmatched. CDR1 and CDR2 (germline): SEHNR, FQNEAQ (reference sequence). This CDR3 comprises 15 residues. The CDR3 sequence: CASSFREGSYNEQFF. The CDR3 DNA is TGTGCCAGCAGCTTTCGGGAGGGCTCCTACAATGAGCAGTTCTTC.

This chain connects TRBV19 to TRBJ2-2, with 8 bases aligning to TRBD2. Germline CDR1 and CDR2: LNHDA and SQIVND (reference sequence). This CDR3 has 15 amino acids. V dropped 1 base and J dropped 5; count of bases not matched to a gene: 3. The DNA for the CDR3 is TGTGCCAGTAGTATAGGAGCGGGAGATACCGGGGAGCTGTTTTTT. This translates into CASSIGAGDTGELFF.

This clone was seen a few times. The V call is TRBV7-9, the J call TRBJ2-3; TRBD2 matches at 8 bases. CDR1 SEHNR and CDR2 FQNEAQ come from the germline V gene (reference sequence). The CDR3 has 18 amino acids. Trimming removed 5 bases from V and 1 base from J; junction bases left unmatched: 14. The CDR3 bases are TGTGCCAGCAGCCAAGATAGCGTACTAGCGGTGGGCACAGATACGCAGTATTTT. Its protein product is CASSQDSVLAVGTDTQYF.

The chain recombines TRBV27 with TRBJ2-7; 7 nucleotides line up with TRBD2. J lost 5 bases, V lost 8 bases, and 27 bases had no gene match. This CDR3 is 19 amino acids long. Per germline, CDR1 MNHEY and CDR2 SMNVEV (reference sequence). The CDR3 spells CASSRNTLGMAGAGDEQYF. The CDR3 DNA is TGTGCCAGCTCACGGAACACCCTAGGGATGGCGGGAGCAGGCGACGAGCAGTACTTC.

CDR3 nucleotides: TGTGCCAGCAGGGTGAGACGAACAGATACGCAGTATTTT. Its translation: CASRVRRTDTQYF. V and J are TRBV6-5 and TRBJ2-3; no clear D. CDR3 length equals 13 residues. Looked up from germline, CDR1 is MNHEY and CDR2 is SVGAGI. Trimming shortened V by 6 bases and J by 3 bases, and 10 bases separated the two germline ends.

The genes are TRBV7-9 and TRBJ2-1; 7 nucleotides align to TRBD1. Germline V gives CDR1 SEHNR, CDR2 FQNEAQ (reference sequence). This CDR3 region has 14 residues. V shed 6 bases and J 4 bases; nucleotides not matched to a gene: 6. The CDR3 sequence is CASRDGTAYNEQFF. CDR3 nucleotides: TGTGCCAGCAGGGACGGGACAGCGTACAATGAGCAGTTCTTC.

The CDR3 nucleotides read TGTGCCAGCAGTTTATCAGCGGGGGGGTGGTACAATGAGCAGTTCTTC. It yields the protein CASSLSAGGWYNEQFF. V usage is TRBV27 and J usage is TRBJ2-1; 10 bases line up with TRBD2. The CDR3 is 16 residues long. CDR1 MNHEY and CDR2 SMNVEV come from the germline V gene (reference sequence). Trimming at V came to 0 bases and at J to 4 bases, leaving 3 bases not matched to a gene.

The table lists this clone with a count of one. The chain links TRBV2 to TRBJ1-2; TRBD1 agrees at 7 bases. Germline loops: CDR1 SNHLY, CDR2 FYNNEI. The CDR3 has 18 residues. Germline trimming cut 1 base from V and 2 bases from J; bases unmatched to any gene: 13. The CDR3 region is CASSEDRDRVLSNYGYTF. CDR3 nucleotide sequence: TGTGCCAGCAGTGAAGACCGGGACAGAGTCCTCTCCAACTATGGCTACACCTTC. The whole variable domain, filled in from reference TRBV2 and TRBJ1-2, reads EPEVTQTPSHQVTQMGQEVILRCVPISNHLYFYWYRQILGQKVEFLVSFYNNEISEKSEIFDDQFSVERPDGSNFTLKIRSTKLEDSAMYFCASSEDRDRVLSNYGYTFGSGTRLTVV.

The CDR3: CASSDHWLTGANVLTF. Here the CDR3 DNA reads TGTGCCAGCAGTGACCACTGGCTAACGGGGGCCAACGTCCTGACTTTC. This rearrangement joins TRBV6-1 to TRBJ2-6; D unresolved. Germline values: CDR1 MNHNS, CDR2 SASEGT. V dropped 3 bases and J dropped 4 bases, with 13 bases sitting between them. The CDR3 is 16 amino acids.

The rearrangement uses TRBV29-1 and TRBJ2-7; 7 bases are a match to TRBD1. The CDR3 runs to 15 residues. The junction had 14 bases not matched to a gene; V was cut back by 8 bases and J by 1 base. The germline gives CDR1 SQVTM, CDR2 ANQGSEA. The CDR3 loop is CSILFPGDSSYEQYF. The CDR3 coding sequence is TGCAGCATTTTATTCCCCGGGGACAGTTCCTACGAGCAGTACTTC.

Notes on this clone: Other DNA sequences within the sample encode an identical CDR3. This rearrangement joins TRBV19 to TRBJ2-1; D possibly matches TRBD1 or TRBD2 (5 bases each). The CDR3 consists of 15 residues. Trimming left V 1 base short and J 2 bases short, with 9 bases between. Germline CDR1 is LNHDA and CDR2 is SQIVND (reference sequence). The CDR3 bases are TGTGCCAGTAGTATAGTTTCGGGGCCCTACAATGAGCAGTTCTTC. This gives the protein CASSIVSGPYNEQFF.

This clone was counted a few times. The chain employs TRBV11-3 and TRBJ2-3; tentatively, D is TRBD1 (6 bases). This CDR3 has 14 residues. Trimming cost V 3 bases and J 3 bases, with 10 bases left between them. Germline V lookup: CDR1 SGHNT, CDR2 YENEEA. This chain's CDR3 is CASSFGGWTDTQYF. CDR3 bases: TGTGCCAGCAGCTTTGGGGGCTGGACAGATACGCAGTATTTT.

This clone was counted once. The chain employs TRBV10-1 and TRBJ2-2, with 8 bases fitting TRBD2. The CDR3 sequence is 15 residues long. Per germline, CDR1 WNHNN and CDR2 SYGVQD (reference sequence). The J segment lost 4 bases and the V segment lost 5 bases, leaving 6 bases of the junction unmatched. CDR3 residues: CASSTGRDITGELFF. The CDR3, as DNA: TGCGCCAGCAGTACCGGGAGGGATATCACCGGGGAGCTGTTTTTT.

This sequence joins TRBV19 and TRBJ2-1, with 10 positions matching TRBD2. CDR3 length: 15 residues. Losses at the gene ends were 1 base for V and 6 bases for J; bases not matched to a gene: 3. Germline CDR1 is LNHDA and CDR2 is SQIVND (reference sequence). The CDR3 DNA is TGTGCCAGTAGTATAGTAGCGGGAGGACTCAATGAGCAGTTCTTC. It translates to CASSIVAGGLNEQFF.

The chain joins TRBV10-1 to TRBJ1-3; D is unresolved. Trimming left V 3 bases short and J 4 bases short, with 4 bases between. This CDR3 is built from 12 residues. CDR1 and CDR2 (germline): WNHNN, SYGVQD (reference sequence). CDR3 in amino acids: CASSDIGNTIYF. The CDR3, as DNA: TGCGCCAGCAGTGACATCGGAAACACCATATATTTT.

The CDR3 loop reads CASSSSRSQPQHF. CDR3 nucleotides: TGTGCCAGTAGTAGTTCCAGAAGCCAGCCCCAGCATTTT. J is TRBJ1-5 and V is TRBV19, with no clear D. CDR3 length equals 13 residues. CDR1 LNHDA and CDR2 SQIVND come from the germline V gene (reference sequence). Trimming took 4 bases from V and 7 from J, leaving 11 bases between them.